The 16 T cell receptor beta chains below all came from one sample that was sequenced in a study of shared clonotypes between healthy human individuals. The table came from immunoSEQ multiplex PCR; TCRdb's copy has only in-frame clones and leaves some out. The table lists some 350,000 clones, approximately 79% of them singletons. The sample comprised memory CD4+ T cells sorted from blood. Noted subset: CD45RA-negative fraction. These receptors came from a man under 40 in good health.

The chain links TRBV2 to TRBJ2-6; 7 bases fit TRBD2. Trimming took 8 bases from V and 0 from J; bases not matched to a gene: 4. This CDR3 contains 15 residues. Germline-derived CDR1 and CDR2 are SNHLY and FYNNEI. The CDR3 loop reads CASGGTTSGANVLTF. The CDR3 nucleotides read TGTGCCAGCGGAGGGACTACCTCTGGGGCCAACGTCCTGACTTTC. Full variable domain (rest looked up from reference TRBV2 and TRBJ2-6): EPEVTQTPSHQVTQMGQEVILRCVPISNHLYFYWYRQILGQKVEFLVSFYNNEISEKSEIFDDQFSVERPDGSNFTLKIRSTKLEDSAMYFCASGGTTSGANVLTFGAGSRLTVL.

Only a few counts were recorded for this clone. The chain carries TRBV18 and TRBJ2-6; a weak D match, TRBD1 (5 bases). V lost 0 bases and J lost 2, with 11 bases in between. Germline-derived CDR1 and CDR2 are KGHSH and LQKENI. This CDR3 has 17 amino acids. CDR3 sequence: CASSPPYDRTGANVLTF. In nucleotides, the CDR3 is TGTGCCAGCTCACCACCATATGACAGAACTGGGGCCAACGTCCTGACTTTC. The full variable domain, with the rest looked up from reference TRBV18 and TRBJ2-6, is NAGVMQNPRHLVRRRGQEARLRCSPMKGHSHVYWYRQLPEEGLKFMVYLQKENIIDESGMPKERFSAEFPKEGPSILRIQQVVRGDSAAYFCASSPPYDRTGANVLTFGAGSRLTVL.

The chain has TRBV19 and TRBJ2-2, with 7 bases matching TRBD1. V shed 3 bases, J shed 0 bases, and the junction held 4 bases outside the gene matches. Per germline, CDR1 LNHDA and CDR2 SQIVND (reference sequence). The CDR3 loop spans 16 amino acids. This CDR3 is CASSILGTANTGELFF. The CDR3 region has the DNA TGTGCCAGTAGTATCTTAGGGACAGCGAACACCGGGGAGCTGTTTTTT.

The gene calls are TRBV7-2 and TRBJ1-2; no reliable D call. Trimming took off 3 bases at V and 0 bases at J, with 5 bases between the two ends. In germline, CDR1 is SGHTA, CDR2 FQGNSA. The CDR3 loop spans 13 amino acids. CDR3 amino acids: CASSFQTNYGYTF. CDR3 DNA sequence: TGTGCCAGCAGCTTCCAGACTAACTATGGCTACACCTTC.

The chain recombines TRBV4-1 with TRBJ2-7; 8 bases line up with TRBD1. Unmatched junction bases numbered 16, after V lost 5 bases and J lost 1 base. The CDR3 consists of 18 residues. Germline CDR1 MGHRA, CDR2 YSYEKL. The CDR3: CASSTRDRSSSPSYEQYF. The CDR3, as DNA: TGCGCCAGCAGCACCCGGGACAGGAGCTCCTCGCCATCCTACGAGCAGTACTTC.

The chain is built from TRBV20-1 and TRBJ1-4; a possible D gene is TRBD1 (6 bases). There are 11 residues in the CDR3. Trimming pared 7 bases from V and 11 bases from J, leaving 14 bases between. Germline V gene sequence: CDR1 DFQATT, CDR2 SNEGSKA (reference sequence). CDR3 amino acids: CSGWRGGKLFF. The CDR3 DNA sequence: TGCAGTGGTTGGAGAGGGGGTAAACTGTTTTTT.

The chain combines TRBV4-3 with TRBJ2-1; maybe TRBD1 (5 bases). Trimming left V 4 bases short and J 3 bases short, with 13 bases between. CDR1 is LGHNA, CDR2 YSLEER, per germline. This CDR3 is 15 amino acids long. CDR3 DNA: TGCGCCAGCAGCCTACAGGCTTCTAACTACAATGAGCAGTTCTTC. Residues: CASSLQASNYNEQFF.

The chain carries TRBV7-9 and TRBJ2-2; D ambiguous. The V end was cut by 6 bases, the J end by 6 bases, with 8 bases between. Germline V CDR1 and CDR2: SEHNR, FQNEAQ (reference sequence). This CDR3 is 12 amino acids long. The CDR3 reads CASSTYAGELFF. In nucleotides, the CDR3 is TGTGCCAGCAGTACCTATGCCGGGGAGCTGTTTTTT.

V gene TRBV7-6 combines with J gene TRBJ1-1, with no clear D. The CDR3 is 17 residues long. The germline gives CDR1 SGHVS, CDR2 FNYEAQ. V lost 4 bases and J 3 bases, leaving 21 bases between the germline ends. As DNA, the CDR3 is TGTGCCAGCAGCTCCGGTTACGCCCCCAAGGTGGACACTGAAGCTTTCTTT. Protein: CASSSGYAPKVDTEAFF.

The CDR3 reads CASSLRTVSGNTIYF. CDR3 sequence (DNA): TGTGCCAGCAGCTTGCGGACAGTCTCTGGAAACACCATATATTTT. The genes are TRBV11-1 and TRBJ1-3, with D possibly TRBD1 on 6 matching bases. This CDR3 is 15 amino acids long. The V gene's germline CDR1 is SGHAT and CDR2 FQDESV (reference sequence). V was trimmed by 3 bases and J by 0 bases, leaving 9 bases between them.

This clone was picked up many times. The chain combines TRBV28 with TRBJ1-5; TRBD1 aligns across 8 bases. This CDR3 spans 15 amino acids. Looked up from germline, CDR1 is MDHEN and CDR2 is SYDVKM. V gave up 3 bases and J gave up 6 bases; unmatched junction bases: 7. The CDR3: CASSLARGLGQPQHF. CDR3 bases: TGTGCCAGCAGTTTGGCCAGGGGGCTGGGTCAGCCCCAGCATTTT.

The rearrangement links TRBV19 to TRBJ2-3; unclear D gene. The CDR3 is made up of 15 amino acids. CDR1 and CDR2 (germline): LNHDA, SQIVND (reference sequence). Deletions cut 1 base from V and 2 bases from J, with 10 bases between. In DNA form, the CDR3 reads TGTGCCAGTAGTATAGGGCCGCCCTTCACAGATACGCAGTATTTT. This translates into CASSIGPPFTDTQYF.

The chain carries TRBV10-3 and TRBJ2-3, with unresolved D. The CDR3 is 12 residues long. Germline loops: CDR1 ENHRY, CDR2 SYGVKD. V was shortened by 0 bases and J by 3 bases, with 1 base between the two germline ends. The CDR3 coding sequence is TGTGCCATCAGTGAGTCGACAGATACGCAGTATTTT. It encodes CAISESTDTQYF.

The rearrangement links TRBV28 to TRBJ2-7; 7 nucleotides match TRBD2. The V gene's germline CDR1 is MDHEN and CDR2 SYDVKM. The CDR3 consists of 14 residues. Germline trimming cut 4 bases from V and 7 bases from J; bases unmatched to any gene: 10. The CDR3 protein is CASSYLSGIREQYF. In nucleotides, the CDR3 is TGTGCCAGCAGTTACCTAAGCGGGATTCGTGAGCAGTACTTC.

J is TRBJ1-4 and V is TRBV5-5, with a weak D call TRBD1 (5 bases). V lost 2 bases, J lost 8 bases, and 13 bases lay in between. Germline CDR1 reads SGHKS; CDR2 reads YYEKEE (reference sequence). The CDR3 sequence is 14 residues long. The CDR3 region has the DNA TGTGCCAGCAGCTTTGGGTGGGACCCCGAAAAACTGTTTTTT. Encoded protein: CASSFGWDPEKLFF.

The genes are TRBV30 and TRBJ2-2, with 10 bases identical to TRBD2. Trimming took 0 bases from V and 7 from J; bases not matched to a gene: 5. The CDR3 is 15 residues long. Germline CDR1 is GTSNPN and CDR2 is SVGIG (reference sequence). The CDR3 loop reads CAWSVQLAGSGELFF. In nucleotides, the CDR3 is TGTGCCTGGAGTGTACAACTAGCGGGGAGCGGGGAGCTGTTTTTT.